The text below deals with one T cell receptor beta chain. The specificity of this receptor is unknown. Per-nucleotide qualities are absent, and no much larger clonotype sits a single base away. V and J are truncated by 3 bases and 6 bases respectively, leaving an intervening sequence of 7 bases. Its CDR3 holds 13 amino acids, cysteine through phenylalanine. The CDR3 DNA has 39 bases and is translated from base 1. Taken from the germline V gene (reference sequence), the CDR1 and CDR2 loops are SGHNT and YYREEE. This entry is derived from a study of control samples from healthy donors and cancer patients (dated by TCRdb to the early 2020s). The library relied on the immunoSEQ multiplex PCR assay. The table was pulled from immuneACCESS by TCRdb, which kept in-frame rearrangements only. Such tables lose some clones; where checked, under half of the loss comes from unresolved V genes, and the rest has no known cause. Counted in this sample were around 100,000 clones; roughly 87% of them appeared once. The leading ten clones occupy under 20% of the sample.

Material for sequencing was blood. The TCR sequence derives from a woman between 45 and 65 years old in good health. The sequence joins TRBV5-4 to TRBJ1-6; no D gene call is confident. The nucleotide sequence reads TGTGCCAGCAGCTCCGTTCCTAATTCACCCCTCCACTTT. This translates into CASSSVPNSPLHF.